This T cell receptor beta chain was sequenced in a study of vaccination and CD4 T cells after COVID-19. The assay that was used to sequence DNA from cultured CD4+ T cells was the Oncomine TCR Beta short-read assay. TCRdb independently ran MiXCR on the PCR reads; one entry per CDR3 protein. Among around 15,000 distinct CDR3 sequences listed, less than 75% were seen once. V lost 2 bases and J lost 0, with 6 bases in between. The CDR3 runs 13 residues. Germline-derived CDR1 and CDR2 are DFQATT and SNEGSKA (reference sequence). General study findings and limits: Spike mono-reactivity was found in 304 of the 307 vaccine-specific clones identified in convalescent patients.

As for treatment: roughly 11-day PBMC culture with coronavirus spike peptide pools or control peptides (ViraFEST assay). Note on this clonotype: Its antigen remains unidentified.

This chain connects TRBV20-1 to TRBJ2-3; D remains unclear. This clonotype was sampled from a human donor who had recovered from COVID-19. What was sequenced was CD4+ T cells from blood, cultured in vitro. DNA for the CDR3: TGCAGTGCTAGACTAGTTAGCACAGATACGCAGTATTTT. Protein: CSARLVSTDTQYF.